Listed below are T cell receptor beta chains from one sample, sequenced in a study of regulatory T cells in long-lasting Graves disease. TCRdb re-called the multiplex PCR reads with MiXCR, one entry per CDR3 protein. The sample yields some 500,000 distinct CDR3 sequences, approximately 13% seen once. The same sample was also used in a study of T cells in Graves' hyperthyroidism and ophthalmopathy.

This material consisted of peripheral blood mononuclear cells (PBMCs), taken at new diagnosis, from a patient treated with antithyroid drugs. Source of these receptors: a man aged 25-45 years with Graves disease. The CDR3 runs from the conserved cysteine through the conserved F or W. D genes are given only for firm matches. The size entry is marked missing in some rows and otherwise reads once, few, many or a size class.

CDR3 protein	CDR3 DNA	J gene	clone size	V gene	CDR3 length	D gene
CASSDRGQILLFF	TGTGCCAGCAGTGACAGGGGACAGATACTTCTGTTTTTT	TRBJ1-4	many	TRBV25-1	13	TRBD1
CASSQDRGQTEAFF	TGCGCCAGCAGCCAGGACAGGGGGCAGACTGAAGCTTTCTTT	TRBJ1-1	many	TRBV5-1	14	TRBD1
CSARDWVSTEAFF	TGCAGTGCTAGAGATTGGGTCTCCACTGAAGCTTTCTTT	TRBJ1-1	many	TRBV20-1	13	-
CSAGSGNYGYTF	TGCAGCGCCGGATCGGGGAACTATGGCTACACCTTC	TRBJ1-2	few	TRBV29-1	12	-
CASSFAGTYNEQLF	TGCGCCAGCAGCTTCGCCGGGACCTACAATGAGCAGCTCTTC	TRBJ2-1	few	TRBV5-1	14	-
CASTPTDTQYF	TGTGCCAGCACCCCCACAGATACGCAGTATTTT	TRBJ2-3	many	TRBV7-2	11	-
CSVESTREHRETQYF	TGCAGCGTTGAAAGTACCAGGGAGCATAGGGAGACCCAGTACTTC	TRBJ2-5	many	TRBV29-1	15	-
CAWSRIRQGVYEQYF	TGTGCCTGGAGTAGAATCCGACAGGGGGTTTACGAGCAGTACTTC	TRBJ2-7	-	TRBV30	15	TRBD1
CASSFGPPNEQFF	TGTGCCAGCAGCTTTGGCCCGCCCAATGAGCAGTTCTTC	TRBJ2-1	many	TRBV7-2	13	-
CATSDPAGTGDEQYF	TGTGCCACCAGTGATCCCGCCGGGACAGGGGACGAGCAGTACTTC	TRBJ2-7	many	TRBV24-1	15	TRBD1
CSAKGNEQFF	TGCAGTGCCAAAGGTAATGAGCAGTTCTTC	TRBJ2-1	many	TRBV20-1	10	-
CSVVGQGHGYTF	TGCAGCGTTGTAGGGCAAGGACATGGCTACACCTTC	TRBJ1-2	many	TRBV29-1	12	-
CSARDRGGPENIALHF	TGCAGTGCTAGAGATAGGGGGGGACCGGAGAATATTGCCCTCCACTTT	TRBJ1-6	few	TRBV20-1	16	-
CASSLAGLGYGYTF	TGTGCCAGCAGCTTAGCAGGGCTCGGCTATGGCTACACCTTC	TRBJ1-2	many	TRBV7-9	14	-
CASSGTSGSPDEQYF	TGCGCCAGCAGCGGAACTAGCGGGAGTCCCGACGAGCAGTACTTC	TRBJ2-7	few	TRBV5-1	15	TRBD2
CASSLSLDRSLGAFF	TGTGCCAGCAGCTTAAGTCTGGACAGAAGTCTAGGAGCTTTCTTT	TRBJ1-1	-	TRBV7-2	15	-
CASSQGFSSSYEQYF	TGTGCCAGCAGCCAGGGGTTTAGTTCCTCCTACGAGCAGTACTTC	TRBJ2-7	many	TRBV11-2	15	-
CASSLRNGESSYNEQFF	TGTGCCAGCAGCTTAAGGAACGGGGAAAGCTCCTACAATGAGCAGTTCTTC	TRBJ2-1	many	TRBV11-2	17	-
CASSISQGANSPLHF	TGTGCCAGCAGTATCTCACAGGGGGCGAATTCACCCCTCCACTTT	TRBJ1-6	few	TRBV27	15	TRBD1
CASSPSLDLTSYNEQFF	TGTGCCAGCTCACCCTCACTCGACCTCACCTCCTACAATGAGCAGTTCTTC	TRBJ2-1	many	TRBV18	17	-
CASSLLGGGESYEQYF	TGTGCCAGCAGTTTATTAGGGGGAGGGGAATCCTACGAGCAGTACTTC	TRBJ2-7	-	TRBV27	16	-
CASRPRTGETQYF	TGCGCCAGCAGACCTAGGACAGGGGAGACCCAGTACTTC	TRBJ2-5	-	TRBV10-2	13	TRBD1
CATRQPITRMNTEAFF	TGTGCCACCAGACAGCCAATCACCCGTATGAACACTGAAGCTTTCTTT	TRBJ1-1	many	TRBV10-3	16	-
CAISADVTGELFF	TGTGCCATCAGTGCGGACGTCACCGGGGAGCTGTTTTTT	TRBJ2-2	-	TRBV10-3	13	-
CASSHDRSPTDTQYF	TGTGCCAGTAGCCACGACCGCTCACCCACAGATACGCAGTATTTT	TRBJ2-3	-	TRBV19	15	-
CASSLEGGLMADYNERFF	TGTGCCAGCAGCTTAGAAGGGGGGCTTATGGCGGATTACAATGAGCGGTTCTTC	TRBJ2-1	few	TRBV11-1	18	-
CASSLGGQLLHF	TGCGCCAGCAGCTTAGGGGGCCAGCTCCTCCACTTT	TRBJ1-6	-	TRBV5-1	12	TRBD1
CSARDPIGNQPQHF	TGCAGTGCTAGAGATCCAATAGGGAATCAGCCCCAGCATTTT	TRBJ1-5	many	TRBV20-1	14	-
CATSDWGDNEQFF	TGTGCCACCAGTGATTGGGGAGACAATGAGCAGTTCTTC	TRBJ2-1	few	TRBV24-1	13	-
CASTKFNTEAFF	TGTGCCAGTACCAAATTCAACACTGAAGCTTTCTTT	TRBJ1-1	-	TRBV19	12	-
CASSLAQGAGGGPFF	TGCGCCAGCAGCTTGGCACAGGGGGCTGGCGGCGGACCGTTCTTC	TRBJ2-1	many	TRBV5-1	15	TRBD1
CASRRPGGSYNEQFF	TGTGCCAGCAGGAGGCCTGGGGGTTCCTACAATGAGCAGTTCTTC	TRBJ2-1	many	TRBV2	15	-
CASSEGFGVKTQYF	TGTGCCAGCAGTGAAGGTTTCGGGGTAAAGACCCAGTACTTC	TRBJ2-5	many	TRBV6-1	14	-
CASSDLDRGRLETQYF	TGTGCCAGCAGTGACCTCGACAGGGGGCGCTTGGAGACCCAGTACTTC	TRBJ2-5	few	TRBV25-1	16	TRBD1
CASSETGGNYGYTF	TGTGCCAGCAGTGAGACGGGAGGGAACTATGGCTACACCTTC	TRBJ1-2	many	TRBV6-1	14	-
CASSFRTGSLALSGGELFF	TGTGCCAGCAGTTTTCGTACTGGCAGTCTGGCCCTAAGCGGCGGGGAGCTGTTTTTT	TRBJ2-2	many	TRBV12-3/TRBV12-4	19	-
CASSQDWLAVYNEQFF	TGTGCCAGCAGCCAAGATTGGCTAGCGGTGTACAATGAGCAGTTCTTC	TRBJ2-1	many	TRBV4-2	16	TRBD2
CASSLTRGYYEQYF	TGTGCCAGCAGTTTGACTAGGGGGTATTACGAGCAGTACTTC	TRBJ2-7	many	TRBV12-3/TRBV12-4	14	-
CASSRTGTDEETQYF	TGTGCCAGCAGCCGGACCGGGACAGATGAAGAGACCCAGTACTTC	TRBJ2-5	many	TRBV6-1	15	TRBD1
CSVYGGYEQYF	TGCAGTGTGTACGGGGGCTACGAGCAGTACTTC	TRBJ2-7	many	TRBV20-1	11	-
CASRSPQGGGLEQYF	TGTGCCAGCAGATCGCCACAGGGCGGGGGACTCGAGCAGTACTTC	TRBJ2-7	many	TRBV7-2	15	-
CASSIVSSGQPQHF	TGTGCCAGTAGTATAGTATCGAGTGGTCAGCCCCAGCATTTT	TRBJ1-5	many	TRBV19	14	-
CASSFPTSGLYNEQFF	TGTGCCAGCAGCTTCCCGACTAGCGGGCTGTACAATGAGCAGTTCTTC	TRBJ2-1	many	TRBV11-2	16	TRBD2
CASSQDGTEAFF	TGCGCCAGCAGCCAAGACGGAACTGAAGCTTTCTTT	TRBJ1-1	-	TRBV4-1	12	-
CASRPAVRETQYF	TGTGCCAGCAGGCCGGCAGTTAGAGAGACCCAGTACTTC	TRBJ2-5	many	TRBV12-3/TRBV12-4	13	-
CASSLARQESYGYTF	TGTGCCAGCAGCCTGGCCAGACAGGAGTCCTATGGCTACACCTTC	TRBJ1-2	few	TRBV2	15	-
CSVWTGLGTDTQYF	TGCAGCGTGTGGACGGGACTCGGCACAGATACGCAGTATTTT	TRBJ2-3	many	TRBV29-1	14	-
CASGPRTFEQFF	TGTGCTAGTGGGCCGCGGACTTTTGAGCAGTTCTTC	TRBJ2-1	few	TRBV12-5	12	-
CASNRLAGDPDTQYF	TGTGCCAGCAACCGACTAGCGGGAGACCCAGATACGCAGTATTTT	TRBJ2-3	many	TRBV11-2	15	TRBD2
CASSPQGTQLAKNIQYF	TGCGCCAGCAGCCCGCAGGGCACCCAACTAGCCAAAAACATTCAGTACTTC	TRBJ2-4	many	TRBV5-1	17	-
CASRRPGQGWGKLFF	TGTGCCAGCAGAAGGCCGGGACAGGGATGGGGAAAACTGTTTTTT	TRBJ1-4	few	TRBV6-1	15	TRBD1
CSARWAEMNTEAFF	TGCAGTGCTAGATGGGCGGAGATGAACACTGAAGCTTTCTTT	TRBJ1-1	-	TRBV20-1	14	-
CSARALRGTETNYGYTF	TGCAGTGCTAGAGCCCTACGCGGGACGGAAACTAACTATGGCTACACCTTC	TRBJ1-2	many	TRBV20-1	17	-